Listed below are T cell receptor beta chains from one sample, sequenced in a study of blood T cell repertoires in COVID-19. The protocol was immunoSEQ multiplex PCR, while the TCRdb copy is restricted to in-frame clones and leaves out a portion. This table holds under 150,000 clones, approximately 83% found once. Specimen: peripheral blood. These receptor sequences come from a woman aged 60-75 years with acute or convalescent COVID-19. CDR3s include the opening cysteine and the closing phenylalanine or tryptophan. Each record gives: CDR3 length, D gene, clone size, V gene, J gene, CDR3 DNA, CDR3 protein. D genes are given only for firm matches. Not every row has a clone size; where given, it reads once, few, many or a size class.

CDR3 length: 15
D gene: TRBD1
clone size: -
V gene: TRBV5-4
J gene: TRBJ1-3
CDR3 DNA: TGTGCCAGCAGCTGGGACAGGGGGCCCGGAAACACCATATATTTT
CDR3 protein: CASSWDRGPGNTIYF

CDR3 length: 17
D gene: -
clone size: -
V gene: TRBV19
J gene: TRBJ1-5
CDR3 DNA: TGTGCCAGTAGCCTGTTCCTGGGGGGGGGAGTCAATCAGCCCCAGCATTTT
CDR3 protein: CASSLFLGGGVNQPQHF

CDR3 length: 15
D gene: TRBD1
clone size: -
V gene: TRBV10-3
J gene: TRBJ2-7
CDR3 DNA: TGTGCCATCAGACCCGGGGACAGGGGGCGGAGTGAGCAGTACTTC
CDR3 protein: CAIRPGDRGRSEQYF

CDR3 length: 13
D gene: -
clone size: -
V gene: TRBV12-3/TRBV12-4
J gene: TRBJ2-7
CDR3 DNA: TGTGCCAGCAGTTTAGTCAGTCCCTACGAGCAGTACTTC
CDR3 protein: CASSLVSPYEQYF

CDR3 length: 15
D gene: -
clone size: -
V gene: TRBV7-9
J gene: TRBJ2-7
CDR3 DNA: TGTGCCAGCAGACATATACAGGGAAGCTCCTACGAGCAGTACTTC
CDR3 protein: CASRHIQGSSYEQYF

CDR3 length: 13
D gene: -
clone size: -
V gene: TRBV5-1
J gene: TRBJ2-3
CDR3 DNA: TGCGCCAGCAGCTTACAGGGTAGAGATACGCAGTATTTT
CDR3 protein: CASSLQGRDTQYF

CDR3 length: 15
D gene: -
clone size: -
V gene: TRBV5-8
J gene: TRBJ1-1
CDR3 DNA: TGTGCCAGCAGCTTGGGGTCCGGGTTTAAGACTGAAGCTTTCTTT
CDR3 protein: CASSLGSGFKTEAFF

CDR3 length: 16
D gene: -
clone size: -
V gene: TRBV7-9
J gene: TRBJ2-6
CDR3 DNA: TGTGCCAGCAGCTTAGGCGAGGGATATGGGGCCAACGTCCTGACTTTC
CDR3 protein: CASSLGEGYGANVLTF

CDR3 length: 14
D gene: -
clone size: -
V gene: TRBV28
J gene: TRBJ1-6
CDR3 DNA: TGTGCCAGCACCCGGTTCCCCTATAATTCACCCCTCCACTTT
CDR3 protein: CASTRFPYNSPLHF

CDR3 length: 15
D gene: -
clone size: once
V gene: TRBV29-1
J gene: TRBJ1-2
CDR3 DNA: TGCAGCGTTGAAGATGGTGCAGGGTTCGGCTATGGCTACACCTTC
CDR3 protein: CSVEDGAGFGYGYTF

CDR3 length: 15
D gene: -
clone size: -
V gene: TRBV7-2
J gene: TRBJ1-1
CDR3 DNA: TGTGCCAGCAGCCTAACAGGGTTAAGGCTCACTGAAGCTTTCTTT
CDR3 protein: CASSLTGLRLTEAFF

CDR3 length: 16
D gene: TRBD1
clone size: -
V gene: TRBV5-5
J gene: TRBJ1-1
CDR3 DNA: TGTGCCAGCAGCTACAGGGACAGCGCCCGTTCCACTGAAGCTTTCTTT
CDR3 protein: CASSYRDSARSTEAFF

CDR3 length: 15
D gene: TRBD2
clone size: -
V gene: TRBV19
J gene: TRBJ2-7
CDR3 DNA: TGTGCCAGTAGTCTGGCGGGAGATTCTCCCTACGAGCAGTACTTC
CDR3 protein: CASSLAGDSPYEQYF

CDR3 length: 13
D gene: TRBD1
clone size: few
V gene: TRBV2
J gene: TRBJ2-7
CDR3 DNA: TGTGCCAGCACCTTGGACAGGGAATACGAGCAGTACTTC
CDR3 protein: CASTLDREYEQYF

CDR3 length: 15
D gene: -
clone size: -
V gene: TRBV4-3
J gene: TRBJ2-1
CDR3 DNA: TGCGCCAGCAGCCCGTGGGGCCACCCGGACAATGAGCAGTTCTTC
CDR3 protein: CASSPWGHPDNEQFF